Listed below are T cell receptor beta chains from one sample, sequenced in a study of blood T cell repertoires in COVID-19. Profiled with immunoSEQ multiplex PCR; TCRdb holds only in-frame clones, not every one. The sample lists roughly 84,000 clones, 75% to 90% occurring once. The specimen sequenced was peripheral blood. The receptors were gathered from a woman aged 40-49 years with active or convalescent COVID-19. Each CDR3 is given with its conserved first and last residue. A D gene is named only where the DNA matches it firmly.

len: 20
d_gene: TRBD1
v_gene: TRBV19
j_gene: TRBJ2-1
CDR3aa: CASSMGTGGGDRGSLGEQFF

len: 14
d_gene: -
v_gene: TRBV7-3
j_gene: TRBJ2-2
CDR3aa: CASSLGQNTGELFF

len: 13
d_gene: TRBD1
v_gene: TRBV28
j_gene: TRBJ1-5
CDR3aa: CASRDRGNQPQHF

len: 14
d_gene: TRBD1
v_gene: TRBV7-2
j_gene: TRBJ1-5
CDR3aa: CASSRTGVEQPQHF

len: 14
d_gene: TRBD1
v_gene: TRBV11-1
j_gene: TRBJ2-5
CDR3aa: CASSRIDRAETQYF

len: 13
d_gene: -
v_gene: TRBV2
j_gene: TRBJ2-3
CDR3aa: CASTSLGIDTQYF

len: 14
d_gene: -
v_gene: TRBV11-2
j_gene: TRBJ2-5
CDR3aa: CASSYRLVQETQYF

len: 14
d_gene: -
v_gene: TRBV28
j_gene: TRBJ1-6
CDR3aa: CATSTGGYNSPLHF

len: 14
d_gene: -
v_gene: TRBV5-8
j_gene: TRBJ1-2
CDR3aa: CASSPQGLAHGYTF

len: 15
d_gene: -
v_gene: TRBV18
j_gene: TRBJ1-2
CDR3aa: CASQWASDDRYGYTF

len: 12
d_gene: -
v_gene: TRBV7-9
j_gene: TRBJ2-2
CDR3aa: CASSAEVGELFF

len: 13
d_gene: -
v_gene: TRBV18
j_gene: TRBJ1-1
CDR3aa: CASSLGRGTEAFF

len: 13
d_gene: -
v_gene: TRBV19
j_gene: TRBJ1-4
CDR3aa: CASSPTDNEKLFF

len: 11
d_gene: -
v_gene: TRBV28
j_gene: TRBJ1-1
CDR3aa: CASSSRTEAFF

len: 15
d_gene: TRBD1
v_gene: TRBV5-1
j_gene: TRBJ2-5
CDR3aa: CASSEDRGYQETQYF

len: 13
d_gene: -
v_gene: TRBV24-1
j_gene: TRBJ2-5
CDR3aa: CATSPAHQETQYF

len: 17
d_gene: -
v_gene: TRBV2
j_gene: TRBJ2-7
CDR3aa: CASSGVEKATGFNEQYF

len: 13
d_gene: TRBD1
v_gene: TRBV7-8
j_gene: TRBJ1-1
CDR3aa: CASSLPGQNEAFF

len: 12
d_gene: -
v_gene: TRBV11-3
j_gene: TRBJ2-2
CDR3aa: CASNQAIGELFF

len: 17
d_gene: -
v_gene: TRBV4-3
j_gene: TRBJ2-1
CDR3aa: CASSQDQGALGGNEQFF